The present entry profiles one T cell receptor (beta chain) with its context. The sample is drawn from a study of blood T cell repertoires in COVID-19. On the study more broadly: The cDNA or gDNA used as material had been derived from T cells, B-cell-depleted T cells, or PBMCs.

Profiled with immunoSEQ multiplex PCR; TCRdb holds only in-frame clones, not every one. The data hold some 510,000 clones, with around 87% observed a single time. The sequenced sample consisted of PBMCs or T cells enriched from blood (not recorded which). This clonotype was sampled from a woman aged 40 to 49 who had recovered from COVID-19.

CDR3 nucleotide sequence: TGTGCCAGCAGCTTAGCGGCGGGCCACGAGCAGTACTTC. The encoded protein is CASSLAAGHEQYF. The rearrangement joins TRBV7-2 to TRBJ2-7; D might be TRBD2 (5 bases). CDR1 is SGHTA and CDR2 is FQGNSA in the germline V gene. CDR3 length: 13 residues. V was pared by 0 bases and J by 5 bases, with 8 bases between. Drawing the rest from reference TRBV7-2 and TRBJ2-7, the complete variable domain is GAGVSQSPSNKVTEKGKDVELRCDPISGHTALYWYRQSLGQGLEFLIYFQGNSAPDKSGLPSDRFSAERTGGSVSTLTIQRTQQEDSAVYLCASSLAAGHEQYFGPGTRLTVT.